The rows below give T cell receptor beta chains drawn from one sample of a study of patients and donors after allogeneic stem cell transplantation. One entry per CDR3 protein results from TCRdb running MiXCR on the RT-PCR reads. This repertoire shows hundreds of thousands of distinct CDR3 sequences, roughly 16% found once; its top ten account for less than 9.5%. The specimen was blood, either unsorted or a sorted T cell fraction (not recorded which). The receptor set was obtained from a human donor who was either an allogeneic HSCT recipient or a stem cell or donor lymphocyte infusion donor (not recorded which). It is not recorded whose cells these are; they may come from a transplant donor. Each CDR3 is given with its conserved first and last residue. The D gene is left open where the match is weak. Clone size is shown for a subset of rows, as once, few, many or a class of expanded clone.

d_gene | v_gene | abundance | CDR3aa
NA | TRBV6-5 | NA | CASSYSGKGGSYEQYF
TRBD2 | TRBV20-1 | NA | CSASSGGIREQYF
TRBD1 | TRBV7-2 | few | CASSLQGTGLTGELFF
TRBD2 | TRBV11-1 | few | CASRLIAGPGSLRKPGELFF
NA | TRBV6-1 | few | CASRHLAYEQFF
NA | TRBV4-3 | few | CASSHKSFYQGGSYEQYF
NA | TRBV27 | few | CASSPLRDGTDTQYF
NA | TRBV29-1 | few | CSVVGLIGYNEQFF
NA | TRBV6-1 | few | CASRDSSYNSPLHF
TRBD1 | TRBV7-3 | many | CASSVTGPNTEAFF
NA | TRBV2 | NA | CASTTNRPSTDTQYF
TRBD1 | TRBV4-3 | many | CASSQEARGQYEQFF
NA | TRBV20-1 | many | CSAFSLSTAQFF
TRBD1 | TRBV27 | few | CASRTRDRVNEQFF
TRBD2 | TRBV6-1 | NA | CASSPRWLADEQYF
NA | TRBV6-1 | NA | CASSEDVVSYNEQFF
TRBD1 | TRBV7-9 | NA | CASSLTQGLFYEQYF
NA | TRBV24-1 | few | CATSDTQVYNEQFF
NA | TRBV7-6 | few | CASSKTGLTDTQYF
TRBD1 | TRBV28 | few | CAIGQGASYEQYF
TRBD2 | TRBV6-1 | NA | CASSASGGAEIQYF
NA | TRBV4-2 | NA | CASSQEANAFKGSNTQYF
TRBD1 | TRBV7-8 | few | CASKGTGNEGNQPQHF
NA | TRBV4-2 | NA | CASSQGGRGNNSPLHF
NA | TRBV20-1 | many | CSAPRLGSSSYNEQFF
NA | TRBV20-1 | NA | CSAPRRPGARGWTEAFF
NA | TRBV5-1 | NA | CASSLPGRTSGNTIYF
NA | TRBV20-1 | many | CSAYPYNSPLHF
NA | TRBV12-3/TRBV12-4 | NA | CASSILQPTDTQYF
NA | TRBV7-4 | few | CASSLTRTEEQFF
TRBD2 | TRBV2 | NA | CASWGGLADTYEQYF
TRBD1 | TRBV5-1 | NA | CASSLAGDSYYGYTF
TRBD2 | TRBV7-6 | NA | CASSTPAPSGVRREQFF
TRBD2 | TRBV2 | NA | CASSRGSGGGWETQYF
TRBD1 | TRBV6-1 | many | CASSRGTGHQPQHF
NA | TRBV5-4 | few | CASSLDLPSLAKNIQYF
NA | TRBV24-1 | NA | CATSDSGSGYNEQFF
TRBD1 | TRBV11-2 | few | CASSRDRDPGELFF
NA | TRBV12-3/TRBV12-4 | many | CASGVQDTGELFF
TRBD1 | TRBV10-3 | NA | CATRQGATPYEQYF
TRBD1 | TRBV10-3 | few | CAISERGQHTGELFF
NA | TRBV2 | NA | CATSWKLGTDTQYF
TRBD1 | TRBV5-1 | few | CASSLATGKKSSGANVLTF
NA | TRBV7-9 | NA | CASSSRDGSNQPQHF
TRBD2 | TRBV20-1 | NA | CSARDPRTSGDNNEQFF
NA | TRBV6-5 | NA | CASSYGQTLNYGYTF